A selection of T cell receptor beta chains follows, all from one sample in a study of T cells after yellow fever vaccination. TCRdb re-called the 5' RACE reads with MiXCR, one entry per CDR3 protein. The data hold some 560,000 distinct CDR3 sequences, with about a fifth observed a single time. Sample: PBMCs, taken 15 days after the yellow fever booster vaccination. These receptors were obtained from a man aged 25 to 45 who received the YFV17D yellow fever vaccine. Both conserved end residues are part of each CDR3. The order of the fields is V gene, J gene, CDR3 length, clone size, D gene, CDR3 protein, CDR3 DNA. A D gene is named only where the DNA matches it firmly. Clone size is shown for a subset of rows, as once, few, many or a class of expanded clone.

>TRBV5-1|TRBJ1-1|14|.|.
CASSLDGVRTEAFF
TGCGCCAGCAGCTTGGATGGGGTACGCACTGAAGCTTTCTTT
>TRBV4-2|TRBJ1-2|13|few|.
CASSSDMKYGYTF
TGTGCCAGCAGCTCCGACATGAAATATGGCTACACCTTC
>TRBV7-9|TRBJ2-1|10|few|.
CASSRVEQFF
TGTGCCAGCAGCCGCGTGGAGCAGTTCTTC
>TRBV5-1|TRBJ2-3|14|.|TRBD1
CASSGQGIFDTQYF
TGCGCCAGCTCCGGACAGGGGATCTTTGATACGCAGTATTTT
>TRBV5-4|TRBJ1-6|14|.|.
CASSPTVDNSPLHF
TGTGCCAGCAGCCCGACAGTAGATAATTCACCCCTCCACTTT
>TRBV6-1|TRBJ2-5|15|.|.
CATFGLRGIEETQYF
TGTGCCACCTTCGGGCTTCGGGGAATCGAAGAGACCCAGTACTTC
>TRBV7-2|TRBJ1-5|17|.|.
CASSLTGNLFVNQPQHF
TGTGCCAGCAGCTTAACGGGGAACCTTTTTGTCAATCAGCCCCAGCATTTT
>TRBV5-1|TRBJ2-7|17|.|TRBD1
CASSFQPGQGGPLEQYF
TGCGCCAGCAGCTTCCAGCCGGGACAGGGTGGACCCCTCGAGCAGTACTTC
>TRBV5-5|TRBJ2-7|15|.|.
CASSYDVGQAYEQYF
TGTGCCAGCAGTTATGACGTGGGACAAGCCTACGAGCAGTACTTC
>TRBV4-3|TRBJ2-5|16|.|TRBD2
CASSQEVAGVGETQYF
TGCGCCAGCAGCCAAGAGGTAGCGGGAGTTGGGGAGACCCAGTACTTC
>TRBV12-3/TRBV12-4|TRBJ2-1|14|.|TRBD2
CASTGSGRYNEQFF
TGTGCCAGCACCGGTAGCGGGAGATACAATGAGCAGTTCTTC
>TRBV4-3|TRBJ2-4|15|.|TRBD1
CASSHTGQGANIQYF
TGCGCCAGCAGCCATACGGGACAGGGGGCAAACATTCAGTACTTC
>TRBV25-1|TRBJ1-2|13|.|.
CASSEHSYYGYTF
TGTGCCAGCAGTGAACACAGCTACTATGGCTACACCTTC
>TRBV7-2|TRBJ2-1|17|.|TRBD2
CASSLARLAGGNNEQFF
TGTGCCAGCAGCTTAGCAAGGCTAGCGGGAGGGAACAATGAGCAGTTCTTC
>TRBV9|TRBJ2-1|14|.|.
CASSAGHSYNEQFF
TGTGCCAGCAGCGCGGGACACTCCTACAATGAGCAGTTCTTC
>TRBV20-1|TRBJ2-3|15|.|.
CSARVPAESTDTQYF
TGCAGTGCTAGGGTCCCTGCGGAAAGCACAGATACGCAGTATTTT
>TRBV20-1|TRBJ2-1|13|few|.
CSARDRLLVEQFF
TGCAGTGCTAGAGATCGGCTACTAGTTGAGCAGTTCTTC
>TRBV7-9|TRBJ2-2|13|few|TRBD2
CATGTSNTGELFF
TGTGCCACGGGGACTAGCAACACCGGGGAGCTGTTTTTT
>TRBV20-1|TRBJ2-1|16|few|.
CSAPYGAPSSYNEQFF
TGCAGTGCTCCATACGGAGCGCCGAGCTCCTACAATGAGCAGTTCTTC
>TRBV28|TRBJ1-1|11|.|.
CASGGDTEAFF
TGTGCCAGCGGCGGCGACACTGAAGCTTTCTTT
>TRBV28|TRBJ2-5|13|.|.
CASSVTYQGTQYF
TGTGCCAGCAGTGTGACATACCAAGGGACCCAGTACTTC
>TRBV10-3|TRBJ1-5|15|few|.
CAISPSLVSNQPQHF
TGTGCCATCAGTCCTAGTTTAGTGAGCAATCAGCCCCAGCATTTT
>TRBV19|TRBJ2-1|15|.|.
CASSTDYLPYNEQFF
TGTGCCAGTAGTACAGACTACTTGCCCTACAATGAGCAGTTCTTC
>TRBV5-6|TRBJ2-1|17|.|TRBD2
CASSFSTREELVNEQFF
TGTGCCAGCAGCTTTTCGACCCGGGAGGAACTAGTCAATGAGCAGTTCTTC
>TRBV7-2|TRBJ1-5|14|few|.
CASSWMVSNQPQHF
TGTGCCAGCAGCTGGATGGTTAGCAATCAGCCCCAGCATTTT
>TRBV7-9|TRBJ1-5|15|.|.
CASSLGETRNQPQHF
TGTGCCAGCAGCTTAGGTGAGACAAGGAATCAGCCCCAGCATTTT
>TRBV28|TRBJ2-5|14|.|TRBD1
CASSPGGQQETQYF
TGTGCCAGCAGCCCAGGGGGTCAACAAGAGACCCAGTACTTC
>TRBV5-1|TRBJ2-2|17|.|.
CASSLWAVQKDTGELFF
TGCGCCAGCAGCTTGTGGGCAGTACAGAAGGACACCGGGGAGCTGTTTTTT
>TRBV12-3/TRBV12-4|TRBJ2-1|14|.|.
CASRTALEVNEQFF
TGTGCCAGCCGGACGGCCCTAGAGGTGAATGAGCAGTTCTTC
>TRBV9|TRBJ2-2|16|few|.
CASSAVAGPNTGELFF
TGTGCCAGCAGCGCGGTGGCCGGGCCCAACACCGGGGAGCTGTTTTTT
>TRBV29-1|TRBJ1-1|12|.|.
CSVDRGGTEAFF
TGCAGCGTTGATAGGGGAGGAACTGAAGCTTTCTTT
>TRBV3-1|TRBJ2-5|13|few|.
CASSQGWQETQYF
TGTGCCAGCAGCCAGGGCTGGCAAGAGACCCAGTACTTC
>TRBV5-1|TRBJ2-1|15|.|.
CASSSNGGSYNEQFF
TGCGCCAGCAGCTCAAACGGGGGTTCCTACAATGAGCAGTTCTTC
>TRBV4-3|TRBJ2-1|17|once|.
CASSQEVGSSSYNEQFF
TGCGCCAGCAGCCAAGAAGTGGGCAGTAGCTCCTACAATGAGCAGTTCTTC
>TRBV5-1|TRBJ2-7|16|.|TRBD2
CASRSGTSGVSYEQYF
TGCGCCAGCAGATCCGGGACTAGCGGGGTCTCCTACGAGCAGTACTTC
>TRBV5-1|TRBJ2-3|14|few|TRBD1
CASSDRGRTDTQYF
TGCGCCAGCTCGGACAGGGGGCGGACAGATACGCAGTATTTT
>TRBV7-8|TRBJ2-5|17|.|TRBD1
CASSTLRGPGQQETQYF
TGTGCCAGCAGCACCCTCCGTGGGCCGGGACAGCAAGAGACCCAGTACTTC
>TRBV7-2|TRBJ2-7|14|.|.
CASSLLMTAHEQYF
TGTGCCAGCAGCTTACTTATGACAGCCCACGAGCAGTACTTC
>TRBV24-1|TRBJ2-3|14|.|.
CATSDPGTGDTQYF
TGTGCCACCAGTGATCCCGGGACCGGGGATACGCAGTATTTT
>TRBV15|TRBJ2-5|16|.|.
CATSATLPDHQETQYF
TGTGCCACCAGCGCAACCCTCCCGGACCACCAAGAGACCCAGTACTTC
>TRBV7-2|TRBJ2-5|15|few|.
CASSLADYTQGTQYF
TGTGCCAGCAGCTTAGCGGACTACACCCAGGGGACCCAGTACTTC
>TRBV18|TRBJ2-1|19|.|TRBD2
CASSPGLAGGPIPYNEQFF
TGTGCCAGCTCACCAGGACTAGCGGGAGGGCCAATTCCTTACAATGAGCAGTTCTTC
>TRBV12-3/TRBV12-4|TRBJ2-5|14|.|TRBD1
CASTTGGLQETQYF
TGTGCCAGCACCACAGGGGGACTCCAAGAGACCCAGTACTTC
>TRBV29-1|TRBJ1-3|13|.|.
CSGRIPGGNTIYF
TGCAGCGGGCGGATCCCTGGTGGAAACACCATATATTTT
>TRBV7-6|TRBJ2-1|20|.|TRBD2
CASSLKLRGRTSGKLNEQFF
TGTGCCAGCAGCTTAAAGTTGCGAGGTCGGACTAGCGGTAAACTCAATGAGCAGTTCTTC
>TRBV7-2|TRBJ2-2|15|few|.
CASSLEPTGPGELFF
TGTGCCAGCAGCTTAGAGCCGACGGGTCCCGGGGAGCTGTTTTTT
>TRBV20-1|TRBJ1-4|15|few|.
CSARDFGGRDEKLFF
TGCAGTGCTAGAGATTTCGGAGGGCGCGATGAAAAACTGTTTTTT
>TRBV6-1|TRBJ2-6|15|.|.
CAIARSSSGANVLTF
TGTGCCATCGCTCGGTCAAGCTCTGGGGCCAACGTCCTGACTTTC
>TRBV20-1|TRBJ2-1|14|.|.
CSARVGGNLNEQFF
TGCAGTGCTAGAGTGGGCGGGAACCTCAATGAGCAGTTCTTC